Presented here are 4 T cell receptor beta chains from one specimen sequenced in a study of blood T cell repertoires in COVID-19. Here immunoSEQ multiplex PCR was the method, and the copy in TCRdb shows in-frame clones only, minus some. Of about 190,000 clones in the sample, around nine tenths are singletons; the top ten hold roughly 1.6%. The source material was peripheral blood. These receptors came from a man between 18 and 29 years old with active or convalescent COVID-19.

The chain uses TRBV28 and TRBJ2-5, with 7 bases lining up with TRBD1. Germline CDR1 and CDR2: MDHEN and SYDVKM. With V trimmed by 9 bases and J by 2 bases, 6 bases remained unmatched. CDR3 length: 13 residues. The CDR3 region is CASKGQSQETQYF. In nucleotides, the CDR3 is TGTGCCAGTAAGGGACAGTCACAAGAGACCCAGTACTTC.

In this sample, this clone turned up once. V gene TRBV16 combines with J gene TRBJ1-1; D is undetermined. This CDR3 has 12 residues. V was pared by 3 bases and J by 7 bases, with 9 bases between. Per germline, CDR1 KGHSY and CDR2 FQNENV. The CDR3 reads CASSHGESEAFF. CDR3 DNA: TGTGCCAGCAGCCACGGTGAAAGTGAAGCTTTCTTT. Drawing the rest from reference TRBV16 and TRBJ1-1, the complete variable domain is GEEVAQTPKHLVRGEGQKAKLYCAPIKGHSYVFWYQQVLKNEFKFLISFQNENVFDETGMPKERFSAKCLPNSPCSLEIQATKLEDSAVYFCASSHGESEAFFGQGTRLTVV.

J is TRBJ2-3 and V is TRBV9; TRBD2 agrees at 9 bases. The CDR3 spans 16 residues. Germline V gives CDR1 SGDLS, CDR2 YYNGEE. V gave up 3 bases and J gave up 2 bases; unmatched junction bases: 7. CDR3 DNA: TGTGCCAGCAGCGGTAGCGGGGGCCTGCACACAGATACGCAGTATTTT. This gives the protein CASSGSGGLHTDTQYF.

In its sample, this clone was seen once. The rearrangement links TRBV5-1 to TRBJ1-2, with 7 bases that match TRBD1. The V segment lost 7 bases and the J segment 3 bases; nucleotides outside the gene matches: 12. Germline V lookup: CDR1 SGHRS, CDR2 YFSETQ. There are 15 residues in the CDR3. The CDR3 region has the DNA TGCGCCAGCGGAACAACCGGGACAGCTGACTATGGCTACACCTTC. Its protein product is CASGTTGTADYGYTF.